Reported below is one TCR beta chain. Its cognate antigen is unknown. Per individual sample, total RNA of at least 6 micrograms was extracted. Through a sample-barcoded 5' primer and a J-beta primer mix, a second PCR was run for roughly 7 to 12 cycles. From the 5' RACE reads, TCRdb called clonotypes with MiXCR, one entry per CDR3 protein. The table has roughly 2 million distinct CDR3 sequences, around half seen once. V was shortened by 1 base and J by 0 bases, with 6 bases between the two germline ends. Per the germline V gene, CDR1 is DFQATT and CDR2 is SNEGSKA (reference sequence). CDR3 length: 14 residues. This record belongs to a study of blood T cells in healthy people across ages. Findings and limits, study-wide: The lack of PBMC sorting stopped any conclusive naive versus antigen-experienced comparison.

The clonotype was recovered from a woman between 40 and 55 years old in good health. This sequence joins TRBV20-1 and TRBJ1-4, with D uncertain. Sequenced: blood. The CDR3 DNA reads as TGCAGTGCTAGAGGTCTCACAACTAATGAAAAACTGTTTTTT. This translates into CSARGLTTNEKLFF.